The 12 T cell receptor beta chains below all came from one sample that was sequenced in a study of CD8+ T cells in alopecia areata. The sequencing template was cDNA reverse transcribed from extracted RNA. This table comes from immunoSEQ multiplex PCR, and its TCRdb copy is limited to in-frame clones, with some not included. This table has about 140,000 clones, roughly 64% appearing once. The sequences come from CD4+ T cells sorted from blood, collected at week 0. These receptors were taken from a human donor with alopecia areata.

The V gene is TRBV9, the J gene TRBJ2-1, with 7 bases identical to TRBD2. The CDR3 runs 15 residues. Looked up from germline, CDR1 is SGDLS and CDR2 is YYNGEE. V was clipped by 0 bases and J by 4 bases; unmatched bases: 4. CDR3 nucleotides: TGTGCCAGCAGCGTAGGGGCTAGCGGTTACAATGAGCAGTTCTTC. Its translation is CASSVGASGYNEQFF.

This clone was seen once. In DNA, the CDR3 is TGCGCCATCCGGACAGTCGGCTCTGGGGCCAACGTCCTGACTTTC. Translated, it gives CAIRTVGSGANVLTF. The chain couples TRBV23-1 to TRBJ2-6, with D possibly matching TRBD1 (6 bases). TRBV23-1 counts as an open reading frame of uncertain function. The CDR3 runs 15 residues. The V end lost 10 bases, the J end lost 0 bases, and 13 bases lay between the germline ends.

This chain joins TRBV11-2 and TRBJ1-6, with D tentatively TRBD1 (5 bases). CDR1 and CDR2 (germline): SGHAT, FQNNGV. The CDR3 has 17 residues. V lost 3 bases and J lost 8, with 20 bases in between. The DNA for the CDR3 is TGTGCCAGCAGCTTGGGCAGGGCGCGATTTGTTCATTCACCCCTCCACTTT. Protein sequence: CASSLGRARFVHSPLHF. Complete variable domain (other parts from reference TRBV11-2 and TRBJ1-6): EAGVAQSPRYKIIEKRQSVAFWCNPISGHATLYWYQQILGQGPKLLIQFQNNGVVDDSQLPKDRFSAERLKGVDSTLKIQPAKLEDSAVYLCASSLGRARFVHSPLHFGNGTRLTVT.

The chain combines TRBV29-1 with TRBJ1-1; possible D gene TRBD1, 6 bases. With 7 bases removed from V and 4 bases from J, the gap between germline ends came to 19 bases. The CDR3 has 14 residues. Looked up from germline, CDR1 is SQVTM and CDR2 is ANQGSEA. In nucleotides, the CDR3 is TGCAGCGCAATATTAGCACTACAGGGCACTGAAGCTTTCTTT. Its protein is CSAILALQGTEAFF.

The CDR3 protein is CASSPTGGGSSYEQYF. The DNA for the CDR3 is TGCGCCAGCAGCCCAACGGGCGGGGGGAGCTCCTACGAGCAGTACTTC. The chain couples TRBV5-1 to TRBJ2-7; 8 bases fit TRBD2. This CDR3 contains 16 residues. CDR1 is SGHRS, CDR2 YFSETQ, per germline. V gave up 4 bases and J gave up 0 bases; unmatched junction bases: 9. Full variable domain (outside the CDR3, taken from reference TRBV5-1 and TRBJ2-7): KAGVTQTPRYLIKTRGQQVTLSCSPISGHRSVSWYQQTPGQGLQFLFEYFSETQRNKGNFPGRFSGRQFSNSRSEMNVSTLELGDSALYLCASSPTGGGSSYEQYFGPGTRLTVT.

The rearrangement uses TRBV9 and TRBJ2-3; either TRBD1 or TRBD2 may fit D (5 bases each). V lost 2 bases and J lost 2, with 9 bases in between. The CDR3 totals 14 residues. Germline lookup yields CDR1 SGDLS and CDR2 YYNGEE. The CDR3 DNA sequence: TGTGCCAGCAGCGTGGCAGGGACCACAGATACGCAGTATTTT. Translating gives CASSVAGTTDTQYF.

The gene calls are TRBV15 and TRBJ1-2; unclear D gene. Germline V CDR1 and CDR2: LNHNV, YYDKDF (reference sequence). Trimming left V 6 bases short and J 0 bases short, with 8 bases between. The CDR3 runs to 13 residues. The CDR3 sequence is CATRTDANYGYTF. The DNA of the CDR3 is TGTGCCACCAGGACTGACGCTAACTATGGCTACACCTTC. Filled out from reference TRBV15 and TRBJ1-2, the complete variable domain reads DAMVIQNPRYQVTQFGKPVTLSCSQTLNHNVMYWYQQKSSQAPKLLFHYYDKDFNNEADTPDNFQSRRPNTSFCFLDIRSPGLGDTAMYLCATRTDANYGYTFGSGTRLTVV.

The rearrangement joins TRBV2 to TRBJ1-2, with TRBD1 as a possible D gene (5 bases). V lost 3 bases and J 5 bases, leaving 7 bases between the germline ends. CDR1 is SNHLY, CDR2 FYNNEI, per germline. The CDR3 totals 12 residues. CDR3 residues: CASSDGAYGYTF. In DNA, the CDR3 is TGTGCCAGCAGTGATGGGGCATATGGCTACACCTTC.

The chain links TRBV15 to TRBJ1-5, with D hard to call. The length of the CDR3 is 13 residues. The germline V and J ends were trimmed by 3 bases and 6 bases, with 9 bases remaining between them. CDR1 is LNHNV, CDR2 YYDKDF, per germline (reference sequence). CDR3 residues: CATSSGPAQPQHF. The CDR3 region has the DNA TGTGCCACCAGCAGTGGGCCCGCTCAGCCCCAGCATTTT.

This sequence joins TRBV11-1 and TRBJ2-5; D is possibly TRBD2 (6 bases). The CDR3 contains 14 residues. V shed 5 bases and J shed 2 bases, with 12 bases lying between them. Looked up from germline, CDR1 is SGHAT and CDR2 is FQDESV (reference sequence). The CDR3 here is CASSPGAKQETQYF. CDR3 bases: TGTGCCAGCAGCCCGGGAGCCAAACAAGAGACCCAGTACTTC.

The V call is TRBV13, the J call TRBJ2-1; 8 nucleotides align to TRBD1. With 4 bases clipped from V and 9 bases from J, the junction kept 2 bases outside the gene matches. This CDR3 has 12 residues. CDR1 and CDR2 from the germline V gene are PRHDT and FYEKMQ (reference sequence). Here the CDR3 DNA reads TGTGCCAGCAGCTCGGACAGGGCTGAGCAGTTCTTC. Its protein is CASSSDRAEQFF. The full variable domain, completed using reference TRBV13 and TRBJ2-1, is AAGVIQSPRHLIKEKRETATLKCYPIPRHDTVYWYQQGPGQDPQFLISFYEKMQSDKGSIPDRFSAQQFSDYHSELNMSSLELGDSALYFCASSSDRAEQFFGPGTRLTVL.

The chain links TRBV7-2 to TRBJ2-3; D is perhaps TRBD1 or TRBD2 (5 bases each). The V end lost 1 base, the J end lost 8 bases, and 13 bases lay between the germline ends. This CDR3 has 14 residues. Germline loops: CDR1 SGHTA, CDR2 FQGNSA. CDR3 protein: CASSLGVRGLTQYF. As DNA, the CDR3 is TGTGCCAGCAGCTTAGGGGTGAGGGGTCTTACGCAGTATTTT.